This TCR beta chain originates from a study of T cell responses to AZD1222 COVID-19 vaccine. Study results and caveats: Among those given AZD1222, only five or six were seropositive at baseline.

Germline lookup yields CDR1 MNHEY and CDR2 SVGAGI. This CDR3 region has 15 residues. Trimming removed 6 bases from V and 0 bases from J, with 13 bases in between. Concerning this clone: No antigen is known for it.

The protocol was immunoSEQ multiplex PCR, while the TCRdb copy is restricted to in-frame clones and leaves out a portion. The data contain about 81,000 clones, approximately 90% of them seen just once; the ten biggest clones take up 8%. This TCR was recovered from an adult who received the AZD1222 COVID-19 vaccine. This chain links TRBV6-5 with TRBJ2-3, with D unresolved. Source: peripheral blood, taken 28 days after the second AZD1222 dose. The DNA of the CDR3 is TGTGCCAGCAGCCTTAGCTCCACTAGCACAGATACGCAGTATTTT. It yields the protein CASSLSSTSTDTQYF.